This T cell receptor beta chain was obtained from a study of human T cells and chemical hapten exposure. Looking at the study overall: A mostly female patient group had alopecia areata, totalis or universalis. Study-wide results and caveats: Donor immune responses may differ from healthy people's, since all donors had alopecia.

This clonotype was recorded at least ten times. Its antigen is currently unknown. Trimming pared 1 base from V and 0 bases from J, leaving 15 bases between. CDR1 is SGHVS, CDR2 FNYEAQ, per germline. The CDR3 loop spans 17 amino acids. MiXCR, applied by TCRdb to the RACE reads, yields one record per CDR3 protein. The sample has tens of thousands of distinct CDR3 sequences, 9.3% seen once. Stated time point: patch test 1, 2 weeks after DPC sensitization. Treatment indicated: therapeutic diphenylcyclopropenone sensitization with weekly scalp DPC. This specimen consisted of whole blood, obtained in connection with sensitization to the hapten diphenylcyclopropenone (DPC). The rearrangement links TRBV7-6 to TRBJ1-1; no firm D call. The TCR comes from a woman between 35 and 50 years old with alopecia areata. Some clones in this sample may be carry-over from other donors' samples. CDR3 in amino acids: CASSLVGSGQMNTEAFF. DNA of the CDR3: TGTGCCAGCAGCTTAGTGGGGTCCGGGCAAATGAACACTGAAGCTTTCTTT.